The 8 T cell receptor beta chains presented below share a single source sample, sequenced in a study of T cells in Graves' hyperthyroidism and ophthalmopathy. Amplified TCR beta CDR3 regions came from RNA transcripts. The HTBI set primed first-round TCR CDR3 RT-PCR. TCRdb passed the multiplex PCR reads through MiXCR, listing each CDR3 protein once. The profile shows about 640,000 distinct CDR3 sequences, around 21% of them singletons. The sample comprised blood. The receptors originated from a young man with Graves' ophthalmopathy.

The chain joins TRBV19 to TRBJ1-5; 7 bases line up with TRBD1. This CDR3 spans 15 amino acids. The V and J ends lost 9 bases and 6 bases, in that order; junction bases with no gene match: 14. The germline V gene has CDR1 LNHDA and CDR2 SQIVND (reference sequence). DNA for the CDR3: TGTGCCAGCAGGGACAGTCGAAAGGGAATTCAGCCCCAGCATTTT. Protein product: CASRDSRKGIQPQHF.

V is TRBV7-6 and J is TRBJ1-1, with a tentative D call TRBD1 (5 bases). Germline V CDR1 and CDR2: SGHVS, FNYEAQ. The CDR3 length is 16 residues. V was pared by 0 bases and J by 5 bases, with 16 bases between. The CDR3 loop is CASSLAGGGESTEAFF. The CDR3 bases are TGTGCCAGCAGCTTAGCGGGGGGAGGGGAGAGTACTGAAGCTTTCTTT. The full variable domain, in which reference TRBV7-6 and TRBJ1-1 provide the parts outside the CDR3, is GAGVSQSPRYKVTKRGQDVALRCDPISGHVSLYWYRQALGQGPEFLTYFNYEAQQDKSGLPNDRFSAERPEGSISTLTIQRTEQRDSAMYRCASSLAGGGESTEAFFGQGTRLTVV.

This clonotype occurred many times. The gene calls are TRBV2 and TRBJ1-1, with D maybe TRBD1 (5 bases). The germline V gene has CDR1 SNHLY and CDR2 FYNNEI. The CDR3 contains 11 residues. The CDR3 spells CATLQGAEAFF. In DNA, the CDR3 is TGTGCTACTCTCCAGGGCGCTGAAGCTTTCTTT.

This clonotype was seen more than once but under ten times. The chain is built from TRBV24-1 and TRBJ1-1; unclear D gene. V gave up 3 bases and J gave up 3 bases, with 7 bases separating them. CDR1 is KGHDR, CDR2 SFDVKD, per germline. This CDR3 is built from 13 residues. CDR3 DNA: TGTGCCACCAGTGATGGGTTGGACACTGAAGCTTTCTTT. Its translation is CATSDGLDTEAFF.

This clonotype appeared a few times. V usage is TRBV7-2 and J usage is TRBJ1-4, with D possibly matching TRBD1 (5 bases). The CDR3 is made up of 12 amino acids. CDR1 is SGHTA, CDR2 FQGNSA, per germline. The V and J ends lost 6 bases and 10 bases respectively, with 12 bases between them. The CDR3 DNA reads as TGTGCCAGCAGTCCGAGGGGTCGAAAACTGTTTTTT. Translated, it gives CASSPRGRKLFF.

This clonotype occurred a few times. The J gene is TRBJ1-1, the V gene TRBV5-6; D perhaps matches TRBD1 (5 bases). Trimming stripped 0 bases from V and 3 bases from J, with 15 bases between. Per germline, CDR1 SGHDT and CDR2 YYEEEE. This CDR3 region has 16 residues. This CDR3 is CASSLEGPLIYTEAFF. The DNA of the CDR3 is TGTGCCAGCAGCTTGGAGGGGCCCTTGATCTACACTGAAGCTTTCTTT.

V and J are TRBV12-3 or TRBV12-4 and TRBJ1-1, with D possibly TRBD1 on 6 matching bases. V was pared by 6 bases and J by 1 base, with 18 bases between. The CDR3 is 16 amino acids. In DNA, the CDR3 is TGTGCCAGCAGCCCTGGGACGGCCAGGGGGAACACTGAAGCTTTCTTT. It specifies CASSPGTARGNTEAFF.

The chain carries TRBV6-1 and TRBJ2-1; 8 bases match TRBD2. Trimming at V came to 7 bases and at J to 2 bases, leaving 7 bases not matched to a gene. This CDR3 has 15 residues. The germline CDR1 and CDR2 sequences are MNHNS and SASEGT. The CDR3 region has the DNA TGTGCCAGCACTCAAGCGGGGGAACCCTACAATGAGCAGTTCTTC. Its protein is CASTQAGEPYNEQFF.